This TCR beta chain appears in the sequencing data of a study of low-dose radiotherapy and immunotherapy resistance in tumors. The wider study: Intravenous administration to patients comprised nivolumab at 240 mg every two weeks and ipilimumab at 1 mg/kg every six weeks.

The V and J ends lost 6 bases and 5 bases respectively, with 8 bases between them. The V gene's germline CDR1 is MNHNS and CDR2 SASEGT. The CDR3 has 11 residues. First-strand cDNA relied on TRAV- and TRBV-specific primers spanning alpha and beta chains. A roughly 19-cycle PCR with a constant-region primer and V-primer adapter amplified TCRs. TCRdb re-analysed the reads in MiXCR, keeping a single row per CDR3 protein. Of some 57,000 distinct CDR3 sequences in the sample, roughly a quarter were seen once. Time point noted: before trial treatment. The donors, trial participants, received nivolumab, ipilimumab, aspirin, low-dose cyclophosphamide and low-dose radiotherapy. Those who qualified had advanced solid tumors (lacking tumor-infiltrating lymphocytes).

The rearrangement links TRBV6-1 to TRBJ2-7, with D hard to call. The receptor was isolated from a male donor with prostate cancer. Specimen: PBMCs, collected before treatment. The CDR3 protein is CASSQTDEQYF. The CDR3 DNA sequence: TGTGCCAGCAGCCAAACGGACGAGCAGTACTTC.